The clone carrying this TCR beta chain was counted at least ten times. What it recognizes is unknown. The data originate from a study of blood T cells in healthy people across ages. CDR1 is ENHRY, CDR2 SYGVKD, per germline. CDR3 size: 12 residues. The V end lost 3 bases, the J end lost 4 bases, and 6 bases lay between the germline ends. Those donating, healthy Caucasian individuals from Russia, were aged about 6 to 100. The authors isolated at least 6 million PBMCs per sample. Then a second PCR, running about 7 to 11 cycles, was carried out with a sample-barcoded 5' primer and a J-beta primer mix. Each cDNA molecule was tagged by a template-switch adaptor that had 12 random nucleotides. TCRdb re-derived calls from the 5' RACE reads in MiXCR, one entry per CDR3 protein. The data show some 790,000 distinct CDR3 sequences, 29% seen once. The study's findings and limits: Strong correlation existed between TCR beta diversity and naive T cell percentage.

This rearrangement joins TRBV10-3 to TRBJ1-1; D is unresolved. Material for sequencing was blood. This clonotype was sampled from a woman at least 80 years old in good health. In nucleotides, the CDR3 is TGTGCCATCAGTGATCAAGGCACTGAAGCTTTCTTT. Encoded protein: CAISDQGTEAFF.